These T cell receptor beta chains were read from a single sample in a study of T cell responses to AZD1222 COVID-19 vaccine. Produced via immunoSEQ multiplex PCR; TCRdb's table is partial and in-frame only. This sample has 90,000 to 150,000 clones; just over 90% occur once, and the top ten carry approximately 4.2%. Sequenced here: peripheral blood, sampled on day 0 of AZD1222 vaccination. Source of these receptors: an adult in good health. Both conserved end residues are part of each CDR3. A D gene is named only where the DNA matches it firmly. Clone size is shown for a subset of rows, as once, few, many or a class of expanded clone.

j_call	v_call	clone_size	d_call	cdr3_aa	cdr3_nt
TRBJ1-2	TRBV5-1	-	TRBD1	CASSLESGGTIGGYTF	TGCGCCAGCAGCTTGGAGTCAGGGGGCACGATTGGTGGCTACACCTTC
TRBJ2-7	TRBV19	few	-	CASSIGPQGYEQYF	TGTGCCAGTAGTATCGGGCCGCAGGGTTACGAGCAGTACTTC
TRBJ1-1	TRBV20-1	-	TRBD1	CSASTGGSAEAFF	TGCAGTGCTAGTACAGGGGGCTCGGCTGAAGCTTTCTTT
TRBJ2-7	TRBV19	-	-	CATQSRAGRDSYEQYF	TGTGCCACACAAAGTAGGGCAGGTCGCGACTCCTACGAGCAGTACTTC
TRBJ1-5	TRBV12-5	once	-	CASGVRSGNQPQHF	TGTGCTAGTGGTGTACGTAGCGGGAATCAGCCCCAGCATTTT
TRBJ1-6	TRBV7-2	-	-	CASSLEGASFNSPLHF	TGTGCCAGCAGCTTAGAAGGCGCCTCGTTTAATTCACCCCTCCACTTT
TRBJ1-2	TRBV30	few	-	CAWSVGGVYGYTF	TGTGCCTGGAGTGTAGGAGGGGTCTATGGCTACACCTTC
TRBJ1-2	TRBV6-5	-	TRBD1	CASSWTGSYGYTF	TGTGCCAGCAGTTGGACAGGGAGCTATGGCTACACCTTC
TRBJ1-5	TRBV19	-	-	CASSWNSNQPQHF	TGTGCCAGTAGTTGGAATAGCAATCAGCCCCAGCATTTT
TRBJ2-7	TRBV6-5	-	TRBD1	CASSTRDRPSYEQYF	TGTGCCAGCAGTACCCGGGACAGGCCGTCCTACGAGCAGTACTTC
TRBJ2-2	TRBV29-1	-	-	CSVVGSQDDTGELFF	TGCAGCGTTGTTGGGTCCCAGGACGACACCGGGGAGCTGTTTTTT
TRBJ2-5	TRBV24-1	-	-	CATRDIGGSGETQYF	TGTGCCACCAGGGATATAGGGGGTTCGGGGGAGACCCAGTACTTC
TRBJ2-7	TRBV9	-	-	CASSVGGGTYEQYF	TGTGCCAGCAGCGTAGGCGGCGGCACCTACGAGCAGTACTTC
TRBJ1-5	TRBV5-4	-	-	CASSLAGVPGPQHF	TGTGCCAGCAGCTTGGCGGGGGTTCCCGGGCCCCAGCATTTT
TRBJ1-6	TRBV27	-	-	CASSGGIYNSPLHF	TGTGCCAGCAGTGGAGGTATCTATAATTCACCCCTCCACTTT